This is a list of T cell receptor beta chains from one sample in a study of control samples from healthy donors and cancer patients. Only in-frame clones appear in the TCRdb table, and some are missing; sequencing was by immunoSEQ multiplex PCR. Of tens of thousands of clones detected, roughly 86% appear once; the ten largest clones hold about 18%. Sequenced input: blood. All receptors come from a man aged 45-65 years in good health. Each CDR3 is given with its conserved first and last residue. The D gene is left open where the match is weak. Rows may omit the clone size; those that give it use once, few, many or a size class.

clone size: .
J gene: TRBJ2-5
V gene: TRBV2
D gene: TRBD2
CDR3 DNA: TGTGCCAGCAGTGAAGGACAGCGGGGGGGAAACCAAGAGACCCAGTACTTC
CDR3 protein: CASSEGQRGGNQETQYF

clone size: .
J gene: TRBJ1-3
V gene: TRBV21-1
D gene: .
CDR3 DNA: TGTGCCAGCGTTCACAGGGAAGGATGCCCTGGAAACACCATATATTTT
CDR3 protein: CASVHREGCPGNTIYF

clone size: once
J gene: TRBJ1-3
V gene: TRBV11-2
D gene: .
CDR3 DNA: TGTGCCAGCAGCTTAGATTTTGGGTTCTACTCTGGAAACACCATATATTTT
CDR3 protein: CASSLDFGFYSGNTIYF

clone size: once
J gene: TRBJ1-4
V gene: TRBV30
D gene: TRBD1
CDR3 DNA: TGTGCCTGGAGTGTGGGGACAGGCCCAAATGAAAAACTGTTTTTT
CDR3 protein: CAWSVGTGPNEKLFF

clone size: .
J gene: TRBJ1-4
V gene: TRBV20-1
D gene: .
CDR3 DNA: TGCAGTGCTAGTCACAGTGGTACTGAAAAACTGTTTTTT
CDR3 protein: CSASHSGTEKLFF

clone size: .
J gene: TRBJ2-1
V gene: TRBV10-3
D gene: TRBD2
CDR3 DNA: TGTGCCATCAAAGGAGCGGGAGACTACAATGAGCAGTTCTTC
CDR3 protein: CAIKGAGDYNEQFF

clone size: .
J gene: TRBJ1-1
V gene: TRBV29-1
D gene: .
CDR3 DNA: TGCGGCGTTGAAGAAGGGGGAAATGAAGCTTTCTTT
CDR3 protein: CGVEEGGNEAFF

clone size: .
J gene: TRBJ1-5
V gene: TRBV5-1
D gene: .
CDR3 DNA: TGCGCCAGCAGTAGAGGAGGGTATAGCAATCAGCCCCAGCATTTT
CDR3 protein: CASSRGGYSNQPQHF

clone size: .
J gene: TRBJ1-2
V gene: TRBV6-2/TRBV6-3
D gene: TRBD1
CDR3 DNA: TGTGCCAGCAGTTACTTCCAAGGACAGGGTCTGGCCTATGGCTACACCTTC
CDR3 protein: CASSYFQGQGLAYGYTF

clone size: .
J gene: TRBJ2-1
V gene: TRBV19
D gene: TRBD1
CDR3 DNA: TGTGCCAGTAGTATAGATCCCGGGACAGGGCGGTATGAGCAGTTCTTC
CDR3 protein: CASSIDPGTGRYEQFF

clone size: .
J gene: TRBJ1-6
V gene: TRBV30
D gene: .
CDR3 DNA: TGTGCCTGGACCGAGGGGCAGGGCCATTCACCCCTCCACTTT
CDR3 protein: CAWTEGQGHSPLHF

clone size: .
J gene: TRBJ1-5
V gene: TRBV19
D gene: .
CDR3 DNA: TGTGCCAGTAGTATGGGGGGCCAAGATCAGCCCCAGCATTTT
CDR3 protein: CASSMGGQDQPQHF

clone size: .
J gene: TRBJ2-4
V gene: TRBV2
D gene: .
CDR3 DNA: TGTGCCAGCAGTGAAGGGCAGGTGTCGGCCAAAAACATTCAGTACTTC
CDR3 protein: CASSEGQVSAKNIQYF

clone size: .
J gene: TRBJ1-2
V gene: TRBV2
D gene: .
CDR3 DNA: TGTGCCAGCACCGATCATGGATTCGGCTATGGCTACACCTTC
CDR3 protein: CASTDHGFGYGYTF

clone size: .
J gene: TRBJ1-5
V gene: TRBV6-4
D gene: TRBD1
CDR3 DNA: TGTGCCAGCCGTGGACAGGGAGGATTCGGTCAGCCCCAGCATTTT
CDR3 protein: CASRGQGGFGQPQHF

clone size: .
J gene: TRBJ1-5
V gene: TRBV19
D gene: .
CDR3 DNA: TGTGCCAGTAGTCGTGTAGGGCAGCCCCAGCATTTT
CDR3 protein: CASSRVGQPQHF

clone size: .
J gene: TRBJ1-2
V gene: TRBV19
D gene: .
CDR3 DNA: TGTGCCAGTAGTACCAGGGATGGCTACACCTTC
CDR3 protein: CASSTRDGYTF

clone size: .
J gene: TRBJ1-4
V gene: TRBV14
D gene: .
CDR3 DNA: TGTGCCAGCAGCCGTACAATGGGGATTGAAAAACTGTTTTTT
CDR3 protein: CASSRTMGIEKLFF

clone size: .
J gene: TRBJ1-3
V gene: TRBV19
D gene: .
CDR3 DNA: TGTGCCAGTAGCCTCAAAATGTTTAGAAACACCATATATTTT
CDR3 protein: CASSLKMFRNTIYF

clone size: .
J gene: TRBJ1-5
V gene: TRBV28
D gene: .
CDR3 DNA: TGTGCCAGCAGTGGTTCCAGAGATCAGCCCCAGCATTTT
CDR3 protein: CASSGSRDQPQHF

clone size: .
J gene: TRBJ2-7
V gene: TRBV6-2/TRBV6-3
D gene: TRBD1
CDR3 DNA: TGTGCCAGCAGTTATACGACAGGGGTCGAGCAGTACTTC
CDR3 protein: CASSYTTGVEQYF

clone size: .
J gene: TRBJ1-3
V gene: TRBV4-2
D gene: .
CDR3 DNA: TGTGCCAGCAGCCAGGACAGCTACTCTGGAAACACCATATATTTT
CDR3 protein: CASSQDSYSGNTIYF

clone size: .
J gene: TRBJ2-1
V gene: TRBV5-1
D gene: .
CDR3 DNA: TGCGCCAGCAGCTTGGTTGACGGAGCGGACAATGAGCAGTTCTTC
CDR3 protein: CASSLVDGADNEQFF

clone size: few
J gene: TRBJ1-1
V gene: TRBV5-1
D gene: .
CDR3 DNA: TGCGCCAGCAGCTTGGGGCTTATGAACACTGAAGCTTTCTTT
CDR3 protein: CASSLGLMNTEAFF

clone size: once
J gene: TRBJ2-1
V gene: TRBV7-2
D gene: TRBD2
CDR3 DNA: TGTGCCAGCAGCTTAGCGCCTAGCGGCAATGAGCAGTTCTTC
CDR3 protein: CASSLAPSGNEQFF